Each of the 14 T cell receptor beta chains below was sequenced from the same sample in a study of cytomegalovirus exposure and HLA in healthy donors. Assay: immunoSEQ multiplex PCR; the TCRdb copy retains only in-frame clones and omits some. Among under 85,000 clones listed, 94% were seen once. Material: PBMCs. These receptors originate from a woman aged 18-29 years in good health and CMV-seronegative.

This chain links TRBV9 with TRBJ2-2; 9 bases fit TRBD1. CDR1 SGDLS and CDR2 YYNGEE come from the germline V gene. The ends lost 4 bases at V and 2 bases at J; junction bases unmatched: 9. This CDR3 contains 17 residues. This CDR3 is CASSSSTGGQNTGELFF. DNA of the CDR3: TGTGCCAGCAGCTCAAGTACAGGGGGCCAAAACACCGGGGAGCTGTTTTTT.

The chain joins TRBV2 to TRBJ1-3, with D maybe TRBD1 (6 bases). Germline V gives CDR1 SNHLY, CDR2 FYNNEI. V shed 4 bases and J shed 0 bases, with 10 bases lying between them. There are 15 residues in the CDR3. Here the CDR3 reads CASSGQVRSGNTIYF. In nucleotides, the CDR3 is TGTGCCAGCAGTGGACAGGTACGCTCTGGAAACACCATATATTTT.

The chain couples TRBV27 to TRBJ2-7, with D perhaps TRBD1 (5 bases). V gave up 6 bases and J gave up 6 bases, with 24 bases separating them. The CDR3 length is 16 residues. Germline V CDR1 and CDR2: MNHEY, SMNVEV (reference sequence). CDR3 in DNA: TGTGCCAGCAGGGATCGGCGCCCGGTGGGGCTCTCCGAGCAGTACTTC. It encodes CASRDRRPVGLSEQYF.

The table lists this clone with a count of one. The chain uses TRBV6-5 and TRBJ1-1, with D hard to call. This CDR3 has 12 amino acids. Germline CDR1 is MNHEY and CDR2 is SVGAGI. V shed 6 bases and J shed 1 base, with 6 bases lying between them. CDR3 nucleotide sequence: TGTGCCAGCAGCCCCGGGAACACTGAAGCTTTCTTT. This sequence encodes CASSPGNTEAFF.

The V call is TRBV5-1, the J call TRBJ2-5; D gene ambiguous. Germline V gene data show CDR1 as SGHRS and CDR2 as YFSETQ. The CDR3 is 13 residues long. Trimming took 0 bases from V and 3 from J, leaving 6 bases between them. DNA for the CDR3: TGCGCCAGCAGCTTGGTGTCAGAAGAGACCCAGTACTTC. It encodes CASSLVSEETQYF.

The chain uses TRBV4-3 and TRBJ2-1; D may be TRBD2 (6 bases). Germline V gives CDR1 LGHNA, CDR2 YSLEER. This CDR3 spans 14 amino acids. With 3 bases removed from V and 4 bases from J, the gap between germline ends came to 10 bases. CDR3 sequence: CASSQGLVYNEQFF. DNA of the CDR3: TGCGCCAGCAGCCAGGGACTCGTTTACAATGAGCAGTTCTTC.

This chain uses TRBV28 with TRBJ2-7, with 12 bases that match TRBD2. The CDR3 spans 16 residues. CDR1 is MDHEN, CDR2 SYDVKM, per germline. The V and J ends lost 5 bases and 6 bases, in that order; junction bases with no gene match: 11. The CDR3 bases are TGTGCCAGCAGTGCACGACTAGCGGGAGTTCGGGGCGAGCAGTACTTC. This codes for CASSARLAGVRGEQYF.

The J gene is TRBJ2-2, the V gene TRBV13, with 8 bases matching TRBD1. The germline CDR1 and CDR2 sequences are PRHDT and FYEKMQ (reference sequence). Losses at the gene ends were 0 bases for V and 4 bases for J; bases not matched to a gene: 7. The CDR3 totals 17 residues. The CDR3 loop reads CASSLGIRTGFTGELFF. The CDR3 DNA follows: TGTGCCAGCAGCTTAGGAATAAGGACAGGGTTCACCGGGGAGCTGTTTTTT.

V is TRBV19 and J is TRBJ1-5; D is undetermined. The CDR3 is 12 residues long. Per the germline V gene, CDR1 is LNHDA and CDR2 is SQIVND (reference sequence). The germline V and J ends were trimmed by 6 bases and 5 bases, with 8 bases remaining between them. Here the CDR3 reads CASRGRDQPQHF. The CDR3 bases are TGTGCCAGTAGGGGCCGCGATCAGCCCCAGCATTTT.

The chain joins TRBV5-5 to TRBJ2-7; no firm D call. The CDR3 is 13 amino acids. V lost 5 bases to trimming and J lost 4 bases, with 13 bases between them. The germline gives CDR1 SGHKS, CDR2 YYEKEE (reference sequence). CDR3 loop: CASRMGLRYEQYF. The CDR3 DNA reads TGTGCCAGCAGAATGGGCCTCCGTTACGAGCAGTACTTC.

The J gene is TRBJ2-7, the V gene TRBV14; unclear D gene. The CDR3 consists of 16 residues. Germline V gene data show CDR1 as SGHDN and CDR2 as FVKESK. Trimming left V 1 base short and J 0 bases short, with 13 bases between. The DNA of the CDR3 is TGTGCCAGCAGCCAAGTGGCAGGTTTGGGCTCCTACGAGCAGTACTTC. Translation: CASSQVAGLGSYEQYF.

V is TRBV11-3 and J is TRBJ2-6, with 7 bases aligning to TRBD2. The junction had 0 bases not matched to a gene; V was cut back by 5 bases and J by 2 bases. Germline V gene sequence: CDR1 SGHNT, CDR2 YENEEA. This CDR3 is built from 14 residues. The CDR3 here is CASSGLAGANVLTF. The CDR3 DNA follows: TGTGCCAGCAGCGGACTAGCTGGGGCCAACGTCCTGACTTTC.

V is TRBV27 and J is TRBJ2-3; 8 bases map to TRBD1. J lost 0 bases, V lost 1 base, and 3 bases had no gene match. The germline gives CDR1 MNHEY, CDR2 SMNVEV (reference sequence). The CDR3 totals 16 residues. The CDR3 loop is CASSLYTGGSTDTQYF. The CDR3 region has the DNA TGTGCCAGCAGTTTATATACAGGGGGGAGCACAGATACGCAGTATTTT.

The chain combines TRBV5-1 with TRBJ2-1; 10 bases are a match to TRBD2. This CDR3 is built from 17 residues. V lost 0 bases to trimming and J lost 2 bases; unmatched junction nucleotides: 5. Germline V lookup: CDR1 SGHRS, CDR2 YFSETQ. As DNA, the CDR3 is TGCGCCAGCAGCTTGGGAGCGGGAGGGCCCCCCTACAATGAGCAGTTCTTC. Amino acid sequence: CASSLGAGGPPYNEQFF. Based on the CDR3 plus reference TRBV5-1 and TRBJ2-1, the full variable domain is KAGVTQTPRYLIKTRGQQVTLSCSPISGHRSVSWYQQTPGQGLQFLFEYFSETQRNKGNFPGRFSGRQFSNSRSEMNVSTLELGDSALYLCASSLGAGGPPYNEQFFGPGTRLTVL.